This T cell receptor (beta chain) is drawn from a study of identifying expanded T cells in peripheral blood. General observations from the study: Technical replicates showed roughly 1.2 changed clones; roughly two weeks approximately 16; four weeks 19. Across healthy donors, higher total template counts meant significantly greater approximately two-week count variance.

During the collection period, no donor immune events like infections were recorded. Points on this clone: The antigen is not known.

Some clones are missing from TCRdb's copy, which holds only in-frame ones; the method was immunoSEQ multiplex PCR. The data show approximately 130,000 clones, 86% seen once. This sequence originates from a person between 18 and 75 years old in good health. The sample comprised blood.

CDR3 bases: TGCGCCAGCAGCCTCCGGGACATATCAGATACGCAGTATTTT. This codes for CASSLRDISDTQYF. The V and J genes are TRBV5-1 and TRBJ2-3, with D possibly matching TRBD1 (6 bases). Germline V CDR1 and CDR2: SGHRS, YFSETQ. The V end lost 4 bases, the J end lost 4 bases, and 13 bases lay between the germline ends. The CDR3 is 14 amino acids.